This TCR beta chain was identified during a study of blood T cell repertoires in COVID-19. Looked up from germline, CDR1 is MNHEY and CDR2 is SVGAGI. Trimming cost V 6 bases and J 4 bases; bases outside gene matches: 2. This CDR3 is built from 14 residues. TCRdb keeps only in-frame clones here, not all; method: immunoSEQ multiplex PCR. The repertoire consists of roughly 190,000 clones, with around 90% occurring once and the leading ten covering approximately 4.4%. The source of this sequence is a human donor in a cohort sampled during active COVID-19. The sample comprised peripheral blood. V gene TRBV6-5 combines with J gene TRBJ2-1; TRBD2 matches 11 bases. The CDR3 protein is CASRGLADYNEQFF. For the CDR3, the DNA is TGTGCCAGCAGGGGACTAGCGGATTACAATGAGCAGTTCTTC.